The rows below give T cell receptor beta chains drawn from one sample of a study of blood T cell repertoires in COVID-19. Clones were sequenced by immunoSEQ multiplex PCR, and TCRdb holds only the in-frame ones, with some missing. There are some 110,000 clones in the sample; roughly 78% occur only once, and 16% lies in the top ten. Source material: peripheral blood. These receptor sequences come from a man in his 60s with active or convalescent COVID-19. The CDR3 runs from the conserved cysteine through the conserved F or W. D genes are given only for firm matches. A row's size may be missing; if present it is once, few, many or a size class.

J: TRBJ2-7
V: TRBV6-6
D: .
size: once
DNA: TGTGCCAGCAGCCCTGCGTCTACAGGGCGGCGGGAGCAGTACTTC
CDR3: CASSPASTGRREQYF

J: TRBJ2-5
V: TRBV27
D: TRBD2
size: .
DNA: TGTGCCAGCAGTTTCGTAGGAGCGGGAGTAACAGAGACCCAGTACTTC
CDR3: CASSFVGAGVTETQYF

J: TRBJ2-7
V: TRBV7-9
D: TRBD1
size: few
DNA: TGTGCCAGCAGCTTAGCCCGACAGGGGACCTACGAGCAGTACTTC
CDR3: CASSLARQGTYEQYF

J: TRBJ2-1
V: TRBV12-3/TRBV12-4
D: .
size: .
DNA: TGTGCCGCACAAAACCGGGTTAATGAGCAGTTCTTC
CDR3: CAAQNRVNEQFF

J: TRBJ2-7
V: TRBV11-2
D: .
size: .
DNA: TGTGCCAGCAGCTTGACTAGGATCCCCTACGAGCAGTACTTC
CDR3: CASSLTRIPYEQYF

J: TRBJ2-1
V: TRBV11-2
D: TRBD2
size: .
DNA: TGTGCCAGCACCAAAACCCCTACTAGCGACAATGAGCAGTTCTTC
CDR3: CASTKTPTSDNEQFF

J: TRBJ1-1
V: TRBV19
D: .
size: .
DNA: TGTGCCAGTAGTATATCGACAGTGAACACTGAAGCTTTCTTT
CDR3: CASSISTVNTEAFF

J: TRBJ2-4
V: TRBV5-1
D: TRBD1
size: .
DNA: TGCGCCAGCAGCTCGGGACAGTCTGGCAACATTCAGTACTTC
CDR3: CASSSGQSGNIQYF

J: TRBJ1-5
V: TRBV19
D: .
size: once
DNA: TGTGCCAGTAGACAGGGTGATAGCAATCAGCCCCAGCATTTT
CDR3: CASRQGDSNQPQHF

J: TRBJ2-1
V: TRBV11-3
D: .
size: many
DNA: TGTGCCAGCAGCTTAGATCCTGTCTCCTACAATGAGCAGTTCTTC
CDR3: CASSLDPVSYNEQFF

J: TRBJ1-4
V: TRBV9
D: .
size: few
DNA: TGTGCCAGCAGCGTGGAGAGAAAACTGTTTTTT
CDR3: CASSVERKLFF

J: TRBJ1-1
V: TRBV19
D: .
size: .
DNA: TGTGCCAGTAGTACTACCGGGCAGCTAGCGAGGACTGAAGCTTTCTTT
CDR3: CASSTTGQLARTEAFF

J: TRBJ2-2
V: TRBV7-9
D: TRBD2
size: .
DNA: TGTGCCAGCAGCTTAAATTGGGCTAGCGGGAGACACACCGGGGAGCTGTTTTTT
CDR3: CASSLNWASGRHTGELFF

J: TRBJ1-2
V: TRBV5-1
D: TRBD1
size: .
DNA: TGCGCCAGCAGCCCCGGGACAGCTAGTTATGGCTACACCTTC
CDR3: CASSPGTASYGYTF

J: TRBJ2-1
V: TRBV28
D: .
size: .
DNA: TGTGCCAGCAGTTGGGTAGTGGCGGGATACAATGAGCAGTTCTTC
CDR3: CASSWVVAGYNEQFF

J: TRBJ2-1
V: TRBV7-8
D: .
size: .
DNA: TGTGCCAGCAGCCGCCCCCCGGGGAATGAGCAGTTCTTC
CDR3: CASSRPPGNEQFF

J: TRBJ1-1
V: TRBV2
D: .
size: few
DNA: TGTGCCAGCAGGCGGGAACTAAGGGACACTGAAGCTTTCTTT
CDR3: CASRRELRDTEAFF

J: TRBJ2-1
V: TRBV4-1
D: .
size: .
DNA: TGCGCCAGCAGCCATAATAAACAAGCGGAAAGCTCCTACAATGAGCAGTTCTTC
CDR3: CASSHNKQAESSYNEQFF

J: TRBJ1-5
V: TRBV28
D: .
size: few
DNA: TGTGCCAGCAGCCCCCACTGGACAAATAGCAATCAGCCCCAGCATTTT
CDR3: CASSPHWTNSNQPQHF

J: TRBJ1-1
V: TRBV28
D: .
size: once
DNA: TGTGCCAGCACCCTACCCATGGGTAGGGGCAACACTGAAGCTTTCTTT
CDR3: CASTLPMGRGNTEAFF

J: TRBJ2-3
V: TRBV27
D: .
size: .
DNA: TGTGCCAGCAGTCCTTCGCCAGAAGGCACAGATACGCAGTATTTT
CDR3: CASSPSPEGTDTQYF

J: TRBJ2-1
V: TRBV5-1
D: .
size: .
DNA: TGCGCCAGCAGCTTGGGACTCCAGGGCTCCTACAATGAGCAGTTCTTC
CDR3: CASSLGLQGSYNEQFF

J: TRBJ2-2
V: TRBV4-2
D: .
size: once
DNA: TGTGCCAGCAGCCAAGGACACCACACCGGGGAGCTGTTTTTT
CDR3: CASSQGHHTGELFF

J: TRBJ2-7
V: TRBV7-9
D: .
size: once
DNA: TGTGCCAGCGGGGCCCCCGAGCAGTACTTC
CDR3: CASGAPEQYF

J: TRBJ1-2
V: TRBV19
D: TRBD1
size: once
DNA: TGTGCCAGTAGCACAGGGGGGGGACAGCTTTCTAACTATGGCTACACCTTC
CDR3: CASSTGGGQLSNYGYTF

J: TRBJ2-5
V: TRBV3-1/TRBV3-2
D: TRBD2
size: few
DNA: TGTGCCAGCAGCCAACCTGGACTAGCGGCGTACTTC
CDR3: CASSQPGLAAYF

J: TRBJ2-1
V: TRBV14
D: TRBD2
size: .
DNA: TGTGCCAGCAGCCACTCTAGCGGGTCCAATGAGCAGTTCTTC
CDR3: CASSHSSGSNEQFF

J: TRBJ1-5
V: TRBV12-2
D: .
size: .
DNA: TGTGCAAGTCGCGGGTCAAGGACATTTTGGCAGCCCCAGCATTTT
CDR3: CASRGSRTFWQPQHF

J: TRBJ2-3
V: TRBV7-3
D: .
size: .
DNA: TGTGCCAGCAGCTTAAATGTCGCAGCGGATACGCAGTATTTT
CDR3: CASSLNVAADTQYF

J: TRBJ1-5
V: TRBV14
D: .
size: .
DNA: TGTGCCAGCAGCCATGATGAGGAGCTTAATCAGCCCCAGCATTTT
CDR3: CASSHDEELNQPQHF

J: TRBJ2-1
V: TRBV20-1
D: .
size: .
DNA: TGCAGTGCTAGTAGAGGGCGCGGTGAGCAGTTCTTC
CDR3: CSASRGRGEQFF

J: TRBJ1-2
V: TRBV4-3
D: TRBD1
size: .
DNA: TGCGCCAGCAGCCAAGAGTTGGACAGGCCTTTCTATGGCTACACCTTC
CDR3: CASSQELDRPFYGYTF

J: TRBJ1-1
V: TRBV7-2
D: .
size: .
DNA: TGTGCCAGCAGCCTCCTCGGTTCGAACACTGAAGCTTTCTTT
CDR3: CASSLLGSNTEAFF

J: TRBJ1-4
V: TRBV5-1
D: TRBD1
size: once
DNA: TGCGCCAGCAGCTTGGAGGCAGGGGGTGCGCGAAAACTGTTTTTT
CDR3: CASSLEAGGARKLFF

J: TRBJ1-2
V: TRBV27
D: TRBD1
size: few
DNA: TGTGCCAGCAGTCCCTCCCGGGACAGGCGCTTAAGCATGGACTACACCTTC
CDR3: CASSPSRDRRLSMDYTF

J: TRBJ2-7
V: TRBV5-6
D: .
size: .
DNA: TGTGCCAGCAGCTCCCTAACAGGGTCCCTGTCCTACGAGCAGTACTTC
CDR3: CASSSLTGSLSYEQYF

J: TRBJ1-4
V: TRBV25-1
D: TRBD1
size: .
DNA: TGTGCCAGCAGTGTCCAGGGGGCACGTAATGAAAAACTGTTTTTT
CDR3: CASSVQGARNEKLFF

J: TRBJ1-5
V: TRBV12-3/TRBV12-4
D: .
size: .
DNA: TGTGCCAGCAGTTGGCTCTATCAGCCCCAGCATTTT
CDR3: CASSWLYQPQHF

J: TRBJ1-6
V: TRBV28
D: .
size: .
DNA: TGTGCCAGCGACTCAGGGGACTCACCCCTCCACTTT
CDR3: CASDSGDSPLHF

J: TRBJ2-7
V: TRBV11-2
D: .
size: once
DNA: TGTGCCAGCAGCTTGAGGTTCGAGCAGTACTTC
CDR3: CASSLRFEQYF

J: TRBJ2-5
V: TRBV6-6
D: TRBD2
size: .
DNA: TGTGCCAGCGGGATAACTAGCGCAGAGACCCAGTACTTC
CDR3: CASGITSAETQYF

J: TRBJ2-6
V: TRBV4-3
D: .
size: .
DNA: TGCGCCAGCAGCCAAGATTCCGGGCTAGGGAGCGGGGCCAACGTCCTGACTTTC
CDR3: CASSQDSGLGSGANVLTF

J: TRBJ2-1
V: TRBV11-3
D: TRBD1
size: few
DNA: TGTGCCAGCAGCTTAGGGAGACAGGGATACAATGAGCAGTTCTTC
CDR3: CASSLGRQGYNEQFF

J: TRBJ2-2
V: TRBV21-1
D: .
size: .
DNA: TGTGCCAGCAGCAAGAGGGCAGGGGCGGGCACCGGGGAGCTGTTTTTT
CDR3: CASSKRAGAGTGELFF

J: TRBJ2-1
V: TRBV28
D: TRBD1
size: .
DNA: TGTGCCAGCAGCTCCACTCGTATACCGGGACAGGGTTCCTACAATGAGCAGTTCTTC
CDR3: CASSSTRIPGQGSYNEQFF

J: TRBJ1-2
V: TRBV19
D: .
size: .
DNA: TGTGCCAGTAGTTTCGGACAGAACTATGGCTACACCTTC
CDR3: CASSFGQNYGYTF

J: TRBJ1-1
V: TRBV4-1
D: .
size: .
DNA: TGCGCCAGCAGCCGCCAACTGGGTGAGGCTGGGGGGAGTCGAAACACTGAAGCTTTCTTT
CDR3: CASSRQLGEAGGSRNTEAFF

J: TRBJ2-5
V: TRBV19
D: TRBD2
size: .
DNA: TGTGCCAGTAGTATAGGCGGACTAGCTCCAAACCAAGAGACCCAGTACTTC
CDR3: CASSIGGLAPNQETQYF

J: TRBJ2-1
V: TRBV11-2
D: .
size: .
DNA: TGTGCCAGCAGCTTAGCCGGGGTATACAATGAGCAGTTCTTC
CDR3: CASSLAGVYNEQFF

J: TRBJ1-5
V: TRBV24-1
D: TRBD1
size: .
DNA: TGTGCCACCAGTGATCGGACAGGCTATAGCAATCAGCCCCAGCATTTT
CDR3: CATSDRTGYSNQPQHF

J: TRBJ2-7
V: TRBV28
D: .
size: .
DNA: TGTGCCAGCGGGACTGGGTACGAGCAGTACTTC
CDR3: CASGTGYEQYF

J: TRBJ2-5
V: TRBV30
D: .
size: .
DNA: TGTGCCTGGGACGGTACGAAGACCCAGTACTTC
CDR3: CAWDGTKTQYF